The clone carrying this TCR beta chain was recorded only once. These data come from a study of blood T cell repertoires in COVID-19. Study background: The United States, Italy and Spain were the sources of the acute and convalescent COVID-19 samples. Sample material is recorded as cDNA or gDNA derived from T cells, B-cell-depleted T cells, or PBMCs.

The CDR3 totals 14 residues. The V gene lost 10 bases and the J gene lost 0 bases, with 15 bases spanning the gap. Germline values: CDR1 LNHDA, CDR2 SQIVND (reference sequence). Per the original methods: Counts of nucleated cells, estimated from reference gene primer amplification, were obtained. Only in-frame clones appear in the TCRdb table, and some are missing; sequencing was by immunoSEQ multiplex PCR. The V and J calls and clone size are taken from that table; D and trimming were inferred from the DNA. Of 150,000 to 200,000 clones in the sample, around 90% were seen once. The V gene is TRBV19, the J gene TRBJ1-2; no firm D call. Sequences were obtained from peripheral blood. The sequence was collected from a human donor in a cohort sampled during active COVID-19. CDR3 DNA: TGTGCCACCTCAAGAGGGAAACCTAACTATGGCTACACCTTC. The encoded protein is CATSRGKPNYGYTF.